Included here is one T cell receptor (beta chain) sequence, with context. Libraries were prepared by immunoSEQ multiplex PCR; TCRdb keeps only in-frame clonotypes and omits some of them. The sample lists some 100,000 clones, about 86% occurring once. This record comes from a study of control samples from healthy donors and cancer patients. The germline CDR1 and CDR2 sequences are SGHNT and YENEEA. The length of the CDR3 is 14 residues. With 4 bases removed from V and 1 base from J, the gap between germline ends came to 10 bases. V gene TRBV11-3 combines with J gene TRBJ1-1; D may be TRBD1 (5 bases). This clonotype originated in a man aged 30 to 45 in good health. Source material: blood. Here the CDR3 DNA reads TGTGCCAGCAGCTACCGGGACGCGAACACTGAAGCTTTCTTT. This codes for CASSYRDANTEAFF.